The entry that follows covers one T cell receptor (beta chain) sequence. Its antigen remains unknown. This CDR3 has 16 residues. Germline V lookup: CDR1 SGDLS, CDR2 YYNGEE. V trimming: 0 bases; J trimming: 9 bases; junction bases outside the gene matches: 11. The record originates from a study of cytomegalovirus exposure and HLA in healthy donors. About the study: Genetic ancestry analysis placed about 84% of the 410 or so donors that were genotyped in the Caucasian-associated cluster.

This PCR relied on a set of 60 Vbeta primers and 13 Jbeta primers. Using immunoSEQ multiplex PCR, the repertoire was profiled, and TCRdb retains in-frame clones only, with some absent. The sample carries roughly 190,000 clones, approximately 80% recorded once. General study results and limits: A list of 150 or so TCR beta chains associated with cytomegalovirus was given. Researchers reported that a few CMV-associated chains were confirmed in vitro as CMV antigen-specific. Data from an earlier analysis indicated that most TCR beta V segments were productive either about 87% or about 30% of the time.

The chain joins TRBV9 to TRBJ2-1; 8 bases match TRBD2. This receptor was obtained from a female donor in good health and CMV-seronegative. The specimen sequenced was PBMCs. CDR3 amino acids: CASSVGASGPNVEQFF. In DNA, the CDR3 is TGTGCCAGCAGCGTAGGGGCTAGCGGGCCTAACGTTGAGCAGTTCTTC.